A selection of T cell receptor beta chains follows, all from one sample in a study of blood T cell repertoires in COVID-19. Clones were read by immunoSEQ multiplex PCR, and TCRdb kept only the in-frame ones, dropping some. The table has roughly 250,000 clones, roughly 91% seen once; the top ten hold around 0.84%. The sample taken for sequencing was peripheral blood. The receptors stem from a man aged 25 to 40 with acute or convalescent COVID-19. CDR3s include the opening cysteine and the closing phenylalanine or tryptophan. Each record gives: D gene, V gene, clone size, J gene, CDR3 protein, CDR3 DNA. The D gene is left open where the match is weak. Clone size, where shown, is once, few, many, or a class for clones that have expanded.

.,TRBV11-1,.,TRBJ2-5,CASRSGETQYF,TGTGCCAGCAGGAGTGGAGAGACCCAGTACTTC
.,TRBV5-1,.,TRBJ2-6,CASSWGVGANVLTF,TGCGCCAGCAGCTGGGGGGTCGGGGCCAACGTCCTGACTTTC
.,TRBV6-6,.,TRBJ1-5,CASSYQTVNQPQHF,TGTGCCAGCAGTTACCAGACAGTCAATCAGCCCCAGCATTTT
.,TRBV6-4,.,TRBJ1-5,CASFVQPQHF,TGTGCCAGCTTTGTACAGCCCCAGCATTTT
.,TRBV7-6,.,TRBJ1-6,CASSSGTPLHF,TGTGCCAGCAGCTCCGGGACACCCCTCCACTTT
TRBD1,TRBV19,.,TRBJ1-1,CASSIAAGQGPTEAFF,TGTGCCAGTAGTATAGCCGCTGGACAGGGCCCCACTGAAGCTTTCTTT
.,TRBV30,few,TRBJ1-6,CAWSVSTSSYNSPLHF,TGTGCCTGGAGTGTATCCACGAGCTCCTATAATTCACCCCTCCACTTT
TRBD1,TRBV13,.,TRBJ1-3,CASSFDRVPGNTIYF,TGTGCCAGCAGCTTTGACAGGGTACCTGGAAACACCATATATTTT
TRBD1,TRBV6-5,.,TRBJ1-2,CASSYLDRVNYGYTF,TGTGCCAGCAGTTACCTGGACAGGGTAAACTATGGCTACACCTTC
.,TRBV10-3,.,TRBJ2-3,CATTGNTDTQYF,TGTGCCACCACCGGGAACACAGATACGCAGTATTTT
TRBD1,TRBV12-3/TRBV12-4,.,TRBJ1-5,CASSAGGRQPQHF,TGTGCCAGCAGTGCAGGGGGCAGGCAGCCCCAGCATTTT